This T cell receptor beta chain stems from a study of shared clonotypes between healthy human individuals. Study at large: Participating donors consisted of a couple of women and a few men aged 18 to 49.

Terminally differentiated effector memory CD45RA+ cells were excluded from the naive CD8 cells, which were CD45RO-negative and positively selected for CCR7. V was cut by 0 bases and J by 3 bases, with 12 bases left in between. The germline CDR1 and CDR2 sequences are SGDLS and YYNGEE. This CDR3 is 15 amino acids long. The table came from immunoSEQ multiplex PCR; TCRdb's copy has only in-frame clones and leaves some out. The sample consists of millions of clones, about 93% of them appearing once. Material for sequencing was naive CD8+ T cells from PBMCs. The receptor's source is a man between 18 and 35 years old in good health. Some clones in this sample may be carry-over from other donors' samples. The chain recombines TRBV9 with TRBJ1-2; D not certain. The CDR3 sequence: CASSVGVGWYYGYTF. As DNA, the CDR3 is TGTGCCAGCAGCGTAGGTGTGGGTTGGTACTATGGCTACACCTTC.